Following are 14 T cell receptor beta chains from one sample sequenced in a study of T cell responses to AZD1222 COVID-19 vaccine. The repertoire was sequenced with immunoSEQ multiplex PCR; TCRdb's copy has only in-frame clones and lacks some. The table lists under 150,000 clones, 85% to 95% of them singletons. The source material was peripheral blood, sampled on day 0 of AZD1222 vaccination. The origin of the receptors is an adult in good health.

V usage is TRBV9 and J usage is TRBJ2-3; D unresolved. V was trimmed by 3 bases and J by 4 bases, leaving 9 bases between them. The CDR3 has 13 residues. The V gene's germline CDR1 is SGDLS and CDR2 YYNGEE. The CDR3 nucleotides are TGTGCCAGCAGCGGTTATGGGGCAGATACGCAGTATTTT. Its protein product is CASSGYGADTQYF.

The chain carries TRBV2 and TRBJ2-7; D gene uncertain. Germline V gene lookup returns CDR1 SNHLY and CDR2 FYNNEI. Trimming stripped 8 bases from V and 4 bases from J, with 15 bases between. The CDR3 is made up of 13 amino acids. The CDR3 DNA reads as TGTGCCAGCCGGCAGGCGTTTTCTTACGAGCAGTACTTC. As protein: CASRQAFSYEQYF.

The chain employs TRBV13 and TRBJ2-7, with TRBD1 matching 10 bases. CDR1 and CDR2 (germline): PRHDT, FYEKMQ (reference sequence). This CDR3 region has 17 residues. V lost 5 bases and J lost 0; bases outside the gene matches: 10. The DNA for the CDR3 is TGTGCCAGCAGCCTGGGACAGGGGATGGGGGGCTCCTACGAGCAGTACTTC. The encoded protein is CASSLGQGMGGSYEQYF.

The chain combines TRBV6-2 or TRBV6-3 with TRBJ2-5, with no clear D. Per germline, CDR1 MNHEY and CDR2 SVGEGT. The length of the CDR3 is 12 residues. Trimming left V 6 bases short and J 2 bases short, with 7 bases between. The CDR3 DNA reads as TGTGCCAGCAGCACACTTCAAGAGACCCAGTACTTC. Protein product: CASSTLQETQYF.

There are a few counts of this clone. The V and J genes are TRBV19 and TRBJ2-1; D may match TRBD1 or TRBD2 (5 bases each). The CDR3 runs to 12 residues. Deletions cut 7 bases from V and 7 bases from J, with 11 bases between. Germline V gene sequence: CDR1 LNHDA, CDR2 SQIVND (reference sequence). The CDR3 reads CASNGDVNEQFF. CDR3 nucleotides: TGTGCCAGTAACGGGGACGTGAATGAGCAGTTCTTC.

V and J are TRBV2 and TRBJ1-2, with 7 bases lining up with TRBD1. From germline, CDR1 is SNHLY and CDR2 FYNNEI. The CDR3 consists of 18 residues. V was pared by 0 bases and J by 2 bases, with 12 bases of the junction left unmatched. CDR3 sequence reads: CASSEADRSSWRNYGYTF. The CDR3 coding sequence is TGTGCCAGCAGTGAAGCGGACAGGTCTTCTTGGCGGAACTATGGCTACACCTTC.

V usage is TRBV29-1 and J usage is TRBJ2-1; 11 bases match TRBD2. Germline assignment: CDR1 SQVTM and CDR2 ANQGSEA. The J segment lost 9 bases and the V segment lost 4 bases, leaving 2 bases of the junction unmatched. The CDR3 runs to 12 residues. CDR3 bases: TGCAGCGTTGCACTAGCGGGAGTTGAGCAGTTCTTC. This encodes CSVALAGVEQFF.

The V and J genes are TRBV30 and TRBJ2-1; 7 positions agree with TRBD2. CDR3 length: 14 residues. Per germline, CDR1 GTSNPN and CDR2 SVGIG (reference sequence). The ends lost 1 base at V and 9 bases at J; junction bases unmatched: 9. CDR3 sequence: CAWSGVGGISEQFF. The CDR3 DNA sequence: TGTGCCTGGAGTGGGGTGGGAGGGATCAGTGAGCAGTTCTTC.

The V and J genes are TRBV19 and TRBJ1-6, with 10 bases lining up with TRBD1. Germline CDR1 is LNHDA and CDR2 is SQIVND (reference sequence). The CDR3 is 14 amino acids. The ends lost 4 bases at V and 14 bases at J; junction bases unmatched: 8. The DNA for the CDR3 is TGTGCCAGTAGTACACCCGGGACAGGGGCGGCCCTCCACTTT. Protein sequence: CASSTPGTGAALHF.

The genes are TRBV2 and TRBJ1-4; D unclear. Germline CDR1 is SNHLY and CDR2 is FYNNEI. Trimming pared 7 bases from V and 7 bases from J, leaving 16 bases between. This CDR3 region has 14 residues. This chain's CDR3 is CASKYSALPEKLFF. CDR3 in DNA: TGTGCCAGCAAGTATTCAGCCCTCCCTGAAAAACTGTTTTTT. The full variable domain, rest sourced from reference TRBV2 and TRBJ1-4, is EPEVTQTPSHQVTQMGQEVILRCVPISNHLYFYWYRQILGQKVEFLVSFYNNEISEKSEIFDDQFSVERPDGSNFTLKIRSTKLEDSAMYFCASKYSALPEKLFFGSGTQLSVL.

The chain combines TRBV5-1 with TRBJ2-7, with TRBD1 matching over 11 bases. The CDR3 contains 15 residues. The germline V gene encodes CDR1 SGHRS and CDR2 YFSETQ. V lost 4 bases to trimming and J lost 2 bases; unmatched junction nucleotides: 5. DNA of the CDR3: TGCGCCAGCAGCCCTGGACAGGGGGCAACCTACGAGCAGTACTTC. Residues: CASSPGQGATYEQYF.

This clone was observed a single time. The chain links TRBV10-3 to TRBJ1-4; a weak D match, TRBD1 (5 bases). Germline CDR1 reads ENHRY; CDR2 reads SYGVKD. V was pared by 3 bases and J by 8 bases, with 16 bases between. The CDR3 length is 15 residues. CDR3 residues: CAISDDNRLGEKLFF. CDR3 in DNA: TGTGCCATCAGTGATGATAACAGGCTCGGCGAAAAACTGTTTTTT.

V usage is TRBV24-1 and J usage is TRBJ2-5, with TRBD1 as a possible D gene (6 bases). The CDR3 consists of 17 residues. V dropped 7 bases and J dropped 7 bases, with 27 bases sitting between them. CDR1 and CDR2 from the germline V gene are KGHDR and SFDVKD. The CDR3 protein is CATRRTVLLGPRWTQYF. The CDR3 DNA reads as TGTGCCACCAGGAGGACAGTATTATTAGGCCCTCGGTGGACCCAGTACTTC.

J is TRBJ1-2 and V is TRBV9, with D perhaps TRBD1 (6 bases). The CDR3 spans 17 residues. Germline CDR1 SGDLS, CDR2 YYNGEE. The V gene lost 0 bases and the J gene lost 0 bases, with 15 bases spanning the gap. CDR3 loop: CASSVAFQGSANYGYTF. The CDR3, as DNA: TGTGCCAGCAGCGTAGCATTCCAGGGGTCAGCTAACTATGGCTACACCTTC.